This entry features one TCR beta chain sequence. This entry is derived from a study of blood T cell repertoires in COVID-19. CDR1 is MNHNY and CDR2 is SVGAGI in the germline V gene (reference sequence). The V segment lost 7 bases and the J segment 12 bases; nucleotides outside the gene matches: 5. The CDR3 spans 11 residues. Using immunoSEQ multiplex PCR, the repertoire was profiled, and TCRdb retains in-frame clones only, with some absent. The data show roughly 210,000 clones, around 80% seen once. This chain joins TRBV6-6 and TRBJ2-1; 8 bases agree with TRBD1. The clonotype was recovered from an elderly woman with COVID-19, enrolled during active disease. Material for sequencing was peripheral blood. In DNA form, the CDR3 reads TGTGCCAGCACCGACAGGGGAGGGCAGTTCTTC. Translated: CASTDRGGQFF.